This TCR beta chain is from a study of CD8+ T cells in alopecia areata. Across the whole study: The protocol delivered tofacitinib for 6 to 18 months, then withdrew it for 6 months.

CDR3 length equals 14 residues. The germline V gene encodes CDR1 MNHNS and CDR2 SASEGT. The V and J ends lost 1 base and 1 base respectively, with 6 bases between them. Obtained from alopecia areata patients were lesional scalp punch biopsies along with peripheral blood. Isolated RNA was reverse transcribed into cDNA used as the sequencing template. Clones were sequenced by immunoSEQ multiplex PCR, and TCRdb holds only the in-frame ones, with some missing. The repertoire holds 200,000 to 250,000 clones, with roughly 57% as singletons. The specimen comprised CD4+ T cells sorted from blood, sampled at week 0. The TCR comes from a human donor with alopecia areata. The rearrangement uses TRBV6-1 and TRBJ2-3, with D unclear. CDR3 coding DNA: TGTGCCAGCAGTGAAGGGGTAGGCACAGATACGCAGTATTTT. This sequence encodes CASSEGVGTDTQYF.